This TCR beta chain emerged from a study of cytomegalovirus exposure and HLA in healthy donors. Notes on the study in general: The study recorded some 160 TCR beta chains that were cytomegalovirus-associated.

Details on this clone: What it binds is not known.

PCR amplification relied on 60 Vbeta primers (plus 13 Jbeta primers). Produced via immunoSEQ multiplex PCR; TCRdb's table is partial and in-frame only. Recorded for this sample: tens of thousands of clones. This CDR3 comprises 12 residues. From germline, CDR1 is MDHEN and CDR2 SYDVKM. Trimming stripped 3 bases from V and 7 bases from J, with 6 bases between. This TCR was recovered from a man aged 50-59 years in good health and CMV-seronegative. This chain links TRBV28 with TRBJ2-2; no firm D call. Specimen: PBMCs. The CDR3 nucleotides are TGTGCCAGCAGTTTGGTTAGCGGGGAGCTGTTTTTT. This gives the protein CASSLVSGELFF.